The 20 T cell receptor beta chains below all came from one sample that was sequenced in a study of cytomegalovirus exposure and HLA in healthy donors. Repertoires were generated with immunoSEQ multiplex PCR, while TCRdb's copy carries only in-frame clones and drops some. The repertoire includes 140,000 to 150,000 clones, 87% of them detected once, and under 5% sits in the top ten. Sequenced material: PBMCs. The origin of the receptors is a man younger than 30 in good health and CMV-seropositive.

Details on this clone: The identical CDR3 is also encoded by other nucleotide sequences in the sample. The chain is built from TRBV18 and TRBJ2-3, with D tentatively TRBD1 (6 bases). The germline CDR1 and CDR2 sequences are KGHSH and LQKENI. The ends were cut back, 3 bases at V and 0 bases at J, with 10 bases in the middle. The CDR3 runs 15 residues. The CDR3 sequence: CASSPQGTSTDTQYF. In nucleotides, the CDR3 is TGTGCCAGCTCACCTCAGGGGACAAGCACAGATACGCAGTATTTT.

CDR3: CASSRTGDSNQPQHF. The CDR3 coding sequence is TGTGCCAGCAGCCGGACAGGGGATAGCAATCAGCCCCAGCATTTT. V usage is TRBV27 and J usage is TRBJ1-5, with 9 bases aligning to TRBD1. The CDR3 length is 15 residues. Trimming removed 6 bases from V and 0 bases from J; junction bases left unmatched: 3. Germline CDR1 and CDR2: MNHEY and SMNVEV (reference sequence).

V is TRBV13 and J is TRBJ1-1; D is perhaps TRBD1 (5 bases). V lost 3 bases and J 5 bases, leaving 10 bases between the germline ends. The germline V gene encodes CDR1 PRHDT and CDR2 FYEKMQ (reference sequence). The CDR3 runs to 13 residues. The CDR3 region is CASSLIGETEAFF. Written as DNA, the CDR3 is TGTGCCAGCAGCTTGATAGGGGAAACTGAAGCTTTCTTT.

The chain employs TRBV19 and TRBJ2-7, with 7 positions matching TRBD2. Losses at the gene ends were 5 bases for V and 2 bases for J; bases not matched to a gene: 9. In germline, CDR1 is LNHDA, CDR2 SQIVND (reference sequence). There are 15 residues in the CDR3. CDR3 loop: CASSPIAGSAYEQYF. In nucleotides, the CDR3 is TGTGCCAGTAGTCCCATAGCGGGCTCAGCCTACGAGCAGTACTTC.

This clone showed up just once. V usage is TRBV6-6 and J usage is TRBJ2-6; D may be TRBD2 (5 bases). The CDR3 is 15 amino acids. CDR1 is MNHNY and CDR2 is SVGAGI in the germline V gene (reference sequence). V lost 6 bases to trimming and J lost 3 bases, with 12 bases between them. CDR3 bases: TGTGCCAGCAGCCTACGGGGTGATGGGGCCAACGTCCTGACTTTC. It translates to CASSLRGDGANVLTF.

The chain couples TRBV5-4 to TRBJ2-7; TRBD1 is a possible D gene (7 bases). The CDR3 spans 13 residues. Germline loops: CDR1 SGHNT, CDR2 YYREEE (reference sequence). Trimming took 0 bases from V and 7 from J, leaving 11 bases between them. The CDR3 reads CASSLAGGLEQYF. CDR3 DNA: TGTGCCAGCAGCTTGGCAGGGGGGTTGGAGCAGTACTTC.

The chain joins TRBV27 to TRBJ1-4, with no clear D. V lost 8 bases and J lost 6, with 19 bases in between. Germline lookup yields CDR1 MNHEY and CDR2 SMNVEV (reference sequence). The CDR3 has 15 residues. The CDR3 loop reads CASGQSTESDEKLFF. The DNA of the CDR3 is TGTGCCAGCGGCCAGTCAACAGAGTCAGATGAAAAACTGTTTTTT.

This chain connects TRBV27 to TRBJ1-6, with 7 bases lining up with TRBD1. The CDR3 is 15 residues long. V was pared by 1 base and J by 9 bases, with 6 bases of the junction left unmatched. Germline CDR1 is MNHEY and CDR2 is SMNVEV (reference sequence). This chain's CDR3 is CASSLLGTEVSPLHF. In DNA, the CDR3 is TGTGCCAGCAGTTTATTGGGGACAGAGGTTTCACCCCTCCACTTT.

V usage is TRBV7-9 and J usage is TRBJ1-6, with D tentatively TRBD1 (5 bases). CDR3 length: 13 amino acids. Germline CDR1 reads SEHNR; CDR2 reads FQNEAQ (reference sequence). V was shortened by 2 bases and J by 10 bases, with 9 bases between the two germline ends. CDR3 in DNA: TGTGCCAGCAGCTTACCAGGGAGGTCACCCCTCCACTTT. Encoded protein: CASSLPGRSPLHF.

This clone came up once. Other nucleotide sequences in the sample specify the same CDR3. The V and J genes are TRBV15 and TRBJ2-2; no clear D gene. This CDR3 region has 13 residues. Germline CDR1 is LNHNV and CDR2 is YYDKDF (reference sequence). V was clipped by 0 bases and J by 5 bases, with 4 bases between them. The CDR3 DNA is TGTGCCACCAGCAGAGATCGGACCGGGGAGCTGTTTTTT. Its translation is CATSRDRTGELFF.

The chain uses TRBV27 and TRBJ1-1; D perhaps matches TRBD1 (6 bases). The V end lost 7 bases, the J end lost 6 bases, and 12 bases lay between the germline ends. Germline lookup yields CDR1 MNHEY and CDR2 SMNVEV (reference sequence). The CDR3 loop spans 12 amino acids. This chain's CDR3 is CASKTGSAEAFF. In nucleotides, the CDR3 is TGTGCCAGCAAAACAGGGAGCGCTGAAGCTTTCTTT.

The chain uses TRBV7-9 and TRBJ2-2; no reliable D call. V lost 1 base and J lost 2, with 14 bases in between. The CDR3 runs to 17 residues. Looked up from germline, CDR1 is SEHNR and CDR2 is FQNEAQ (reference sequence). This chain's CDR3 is CASSLEVREKNTGELFF. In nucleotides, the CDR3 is TGTGCCAGCAGCTTAGAAGTAAGAGAGAAAAACACCGGGGAGCTGTTTTTT. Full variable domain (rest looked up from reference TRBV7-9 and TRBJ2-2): DTGVSQNPRHKITKRGQNVTFRCDPISEHNRLYWYRQTLGQGPEFLTYFQNEAQLEKSRLLSDRFSAERPKGSFSTLEIQRTEQGDSAMYLCASSLEVREKNTGELFFGEGSRLTVL.

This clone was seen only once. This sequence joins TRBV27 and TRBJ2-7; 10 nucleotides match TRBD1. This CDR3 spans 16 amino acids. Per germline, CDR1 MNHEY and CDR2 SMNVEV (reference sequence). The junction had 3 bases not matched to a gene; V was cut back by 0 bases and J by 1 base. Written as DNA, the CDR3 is TGTGCCAGCAGTTTATCAGGACAGGGGGGGTCCTACGAGCAGTACTTC. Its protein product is CASSLSGQGGSYEQYF.

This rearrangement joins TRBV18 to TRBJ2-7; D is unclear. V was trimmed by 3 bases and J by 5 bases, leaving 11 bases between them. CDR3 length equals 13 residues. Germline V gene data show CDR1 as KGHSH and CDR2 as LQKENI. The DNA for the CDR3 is TGTGCCAGCTCACCCTCCCCAGTCGACGAGCAGTACTTC. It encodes CASSPSPVDEQYF.

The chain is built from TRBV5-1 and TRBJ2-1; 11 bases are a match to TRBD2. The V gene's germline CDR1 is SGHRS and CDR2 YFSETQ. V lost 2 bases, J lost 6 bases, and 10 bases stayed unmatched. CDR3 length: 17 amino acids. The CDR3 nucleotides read TGCGCCAGCAGCTTAAACCTAGCGGGGGGATCACCCAATGAGCAGTTCTTC. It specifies CASSLNLAGGSPNEQFF.

The CDR3 spells CAWSVWQGAKNIQYF. CDR3 in DNA: TGTGCCTGGAGTGTTTGGCAGGGAGCCAAAAACATTCAGTACTTC. This chain joins TRBV30 and TRBJ2-4, with D perhaps matching TRBD1 (5 bases). V was clipped by 0 bases and J by 0 bases, with 9 bases between them. Germline loops: CDR1 GTSNPN, CDR2 SVGIG (reference sequence). CDR3 size: 15 residues.

This CDR3 reads CASSPSTDTQYF. CDR3 in DNA: TGTGCCAGCAGCCCTAGCACAGATACGCAGTATTTT. This sequence joins TRBV5-6 and TRBJ2-3; no clear D gene. Trimming took off 4 bases at V and 0 bases at J, with 3 bases between the two ends. CDR1 and CDR2 (germline): SGHDT, YYEEEE. The CDR3 covers 12 residues.

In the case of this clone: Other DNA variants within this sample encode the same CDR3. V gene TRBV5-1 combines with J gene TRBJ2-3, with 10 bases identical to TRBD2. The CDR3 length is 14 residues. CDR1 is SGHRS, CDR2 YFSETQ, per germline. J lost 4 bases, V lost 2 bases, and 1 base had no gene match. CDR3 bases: TGCGCCAGCAGCTTAGGGACTAGCGCAGATACGCAGTATTTT. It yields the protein CASSLGTSADTQYF.

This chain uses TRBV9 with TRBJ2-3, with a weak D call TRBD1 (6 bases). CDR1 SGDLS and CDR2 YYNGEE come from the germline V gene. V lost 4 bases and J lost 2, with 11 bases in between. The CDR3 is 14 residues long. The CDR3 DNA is TGTGCCAGCAGCCCTCAGGGGTACACAGATACGCAGTATTTT. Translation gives CASSPQGYTDTQYF. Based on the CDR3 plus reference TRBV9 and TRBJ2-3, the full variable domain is DSGVTQTPKHLITATGQRVTLRCSPRSGDLSVYWYQQSLDQGLQFLIQYYNGEERAKGNILERFSAQQFPDLHSELNLSSLELGDSALYFCASSPQGYTDTQYFGPGTRLTVL.

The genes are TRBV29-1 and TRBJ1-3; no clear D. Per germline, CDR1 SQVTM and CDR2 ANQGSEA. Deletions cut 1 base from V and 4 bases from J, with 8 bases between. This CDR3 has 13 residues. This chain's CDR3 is CSVEASGGNTIYF. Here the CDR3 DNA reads TGCAGCGTTGAAGCATCGGGGGGAAACACCATATATTTT.